The 9 T cell receptor beta chains reported below all come from one sample, sequenced in a study of shared clonotypes between healthy human individuals (TCRdb year 2020). The protocol used for the library was the immunoSEQ multiplex PCR assay. Here the immuneACCESS table is served through TCRdb, limited to in-frame sequences with V and J called. Missing clones are a known gap in these copies; in checked studies unresolved V genes cover under half, and the rest lacks a known reason. This sample lists roughly 2,300,000 clones; less than 95% were detected once. In total, the top ten clones hold about 0.41% of the sample. The sequencing input was naive CD4+ T cells from PBMCs. What the cell subset or site label conveys for this sample: CD45RA+ positively selected. The receptors derive from a man between 18 and 29 years old in good health. Some clones in this sample may be carry-over from other donors' samples.

This chain links TRBV30 with TRBJ1-2, with D unclear. The V gene's germline CDR1 is GTSNPN and CDR2 SVGIG (reference sequence). V was clipped by 0 bases and J by 7 bases, with 15 bases between them. The CDR3 contains 14 residues. This CDR3 is CAWSVLAASFGYTF. The CDR3 bases are TGTGCCTGGAGTGTACTGGCGGCCAGTTTTGGCTACACCTTC.

With respect to this clone: The same CDR3 arises from other DNA sequences in this sample as well. The chain recombines TRBV20-1 with TRBJ2-7; no clear D. Germline CDR1 is DFQATT and CDR2 is SNEGSKA (reference sequence). The V end was cut by 0 bases, the J end by 4 bases, with 4 bases between. This CDR3 contains 11 residues. CDR3 in DNA: TGCAGTGCTAGAGAGACGTACGAGCAGTACTTC. It encodes CSARETYEQYF.

The chain has TRBV27 and TRBJ1-1, with D possibly TRBD1 on 5 matching bases. Trimming took 2 bases from V and 1 from J, leaving 17 bases between them. CDR1 and CDR2 from the germline V gene are MNHEY and SMNVEV (reference sequence). This CDR3 comprises 17 residues. CDR3: CASSLDRLNTQNTEAFF. The CDR3 DNA reads TGTGCCAGCAGTTTAGACAGATTAAATACTCAGAACACTGAAGCTTTCTTT.

This clone was seen just once. The rearrangement joins TRBV6-9 to TRBJ2-7; 7 bases align to TRBD2. From germline, CDR1 is MNHGY and CDR2 SVAAGI. The CDR3 is 12 amino acids. V shed 6 bases and J 5 bases; nucleotides not matched to a gene: 4. As DNA, the CDR3 is TGTGCCAGCAGCCCTAGCGGAGACGAGCAGTACTTC. Translated: CASSPSGDEQYF.

Written as DNA, the CDR3 is TGCGCCAGCAGCCCTCGGTCAGTCTCCTACGAGCAGTACTTC. Amino acid sequence: CASSPRSVSYEQYF. This sequence joins TRBV5-1 and TRBJ2-7; no definite D call. The CDR3 has 14 residues. Per germline, CDR1 SGHRS and CDR2 YFSETQ. The V end was cut by 4 bases, the J end by 0 bases, with 11 bases between.

J is TRBJ2-3 and V is TRBV4-1, with TRBD2 matching 10 bases. Germline lookup yields CDR1 MGHRA and CDR2 YSYEKL. The length of the CDR3 is 17 residues. J lost 1 base, V lost 1 base, and 5 bases had no gene match. The CDR3 reads CASSQGRLAGGTDTQYF. CDR3 in DNA: TGCGCCAGCAGCCAAGGTCGCCTAGCGGGAGGCACAGATACGCAGTATTTT.

This chain links TRBV7-2 with TRBJ2-1; D gene uncertain. CDR1 SGHTA and CDR2 FQGNSA come from the germline V gene. The V end was cut by 4 bases, the J end by 2 bases, with 3 bases between. The CDR3 is 12 amino acids. Here the CDR3 DNA reads TGTGCCAGCAGCTGGGCCTACAATGAGCAGTTCTTC. It yields the protein CASSWAYNEQFF.

The V gene is TRBV7-2, the J gene TRBJ1-1, with TRBD1 as a possible D gene (6 bases). V lost 6 bases to trimming and J lost 4 bases, with 15 bases between them. Germline loops: CDR1 SGHTA, CDR2 FQGNSA. The CDR3 is made up of 14 amino acids. Here the CDR3 reads CASRNRQVLTEAFF. CDR3 sequence (DNA): TGTGCCAGCAGGAACAGACAGGTACTCACTGAAGCTTTCTTT.

The chain couples TRBV11-1 to TRBJ2-2, with a weak D call TRBD1 (6 bases). The germline V gene encodes CDR1 SGHAT and CDR2 FQDESV (reference sequence). V was cut by 2 bases and J by 3 bases, with 10 bases left in between. The CDR3 loop spans 15 amino acids. The CDR3 is CASSLRGQYTGELFF. CDR3 nucleotides: TGTGCCAGCAGCTTAAGAGGACAGTACACCGGGGAGCTGTTTTTT.